This entry lists 21 T cell receptor beta chains sequenced from one sample in a study of blood T cell repertoires in COVID-19. TCRdb's table, derived via immunoSEQ multiplex PCR, lists solely in-frame clones and lacks some. The sample holds 190,000 or so clones, approximately 87% seen once. Sequenced input: peripheral blood. The receptor set was obtained from a woman under 30 who had recovered from COVID-19.

The V gene is TRBV27, the J gene TRBJ2-2; 15 nucleotides match TRBD2. Trimming cost V 3 bases and J 0 bases; bases outside gene matches: 2. Germline loops: CDR1 MNHEY, CDR2 SMNVEV (reference sequence). CDR3 length equals 18 residues. The CDR3 DNA follows: TGTGCCAGCAGTTTGGGACTAGCGGGAGGTACGAACACCGGGGAGCTGTTTTTT. Encoded protein: CASSLGLAGGTNTGELFF.

The chain has TRBV30 and TRBJ1-2; no clear D. CDR3 length: 12 residues. The germline V gene encodes CDR1 GTSNPN and CDR2 SVGIG (reference sequence). V lost 2 bases to trimming and J lost 4 bases, with 8 bases between them. CDR3 sequence (DNA): TGTGCCTGGAGTCACCAGATCTATGGCTACACCTTC. Translating gives CAWSHQIYGYTF.

This clone has a count of ten or more. The rearrangement uses TRBV5-4 and TRBJ2-2; D perhaps matches TRBD2 (6 bases). The germline V gene encodes CDR1 SGHNT and CDR2 YYREEE (reference sequence). V dropped 0 bases and J dropped 6 bases, with 15 bases sitting between them. CDR3 size: 16 residues. CDR3: CASSLEAAGRPGELFF. The CDR3 region has the DNA TGTGCCAGCAGCTTGGAGGCGGCAGGGAGGCCCGGGGAGCTGTTTTTT.

The count of this clone is one. J is TRBJ2-1 and V is TRBV4-1; 9 nucleotides line up with TRBD2. Germline V gives CDR1 MGHRA, CDR2 YSYEKL. CDR3 length equals 16 residues. The V segment lost 2 bases and the J segment 6 bases; nucleotides outside the gene matches: 8. The CDR3 DNA sequence: TGCGCCAGCAGCCAATCTCCGGGACTAGCAAGCAATGAGCAGTTCTTC. This codes for CASSQSPGLASNEQFF.

This rearrangement joins TRBV4-2 to TRBJ2-5; 14 bases agree with TRBD2. CDR3 length equals 17 residues. V was clipped by 4 bases and J by 5 bases; unmatched bases: 9. Germline V lookup: CDR1 LGHNA, CDR2 YNFKEQ. In DNA form, the CDR3 reads TGTGCCAGCAGCCTCAGACTAGCGGGAGGGCCCCGGGAGACCCAGTACTTC. Its protein product is CASSLRLAGGPRETQYF.

V usage is TRBV30 and J usage is TRBJ1-5, with D uncertain. CDR1 is GTSNPN and CDR2 is SVGIG in the germline V gene (reference sequence). Trimming left V 3 bases short and J 4 bases short, with 7 bases between. CDR3 length equals 12 residues. In nucleotides, the CDR3 is TGTGCCTGGAGATCGGGGAATCAGCCCCAGCATTTT. It encodes CAWRSGNQPQHF. Full variable domain (rest looked up from reference TRBV30 and TRBJ1-5): SQTIHQWPATLVQPVGSPLSLECTVEGTSNPNLYWYRQAAGRGLQLLFYSVGIGQISSEVPQNLSASRPQDRQFILSSKKLLLSDSGFYLCAWRSGNQPQHFGDGTRLSIL.

The gene calls are TRBV5-1 and TRBJ1-3, with 7 bases identical to TRBD1. V lost 5 bases to trimming and J lost 4 bases; unmatched junction nucleotides: 6. This CDR3 is built from 14 residues. Germline-derived CDR1 and CDR2 are SGHRS and YFSETQ. The chain's CDR3 is CASRLEGQGNTIYF. CDR3 coding DNA: TGCGCCAGCAGACTGGAGGGACAGGGAAACACCATATATTTT.

The chain recombines TRBV11-2 with TRBJ2-5; possibly TRBD2 for D (5 bases). V lost 2 bases, J lost 1 base, and 11 bases lay in between. CDR3 length: 15 amino acids. Per the germline V gene, CDR1 is SGHAT and CDR2 is FQNNGV. The CDR3, as DNA: TGTGCCAGCAGCTTAAGCGGTACGGGCCAAGAGACCCAGTACTTC. As protein: CASSLSGTGQETQYF. Using reference TRBV11-2 and TRBJ2-5 for the parts outside the CDR3, the full variable domain is EAGVAQSPRYKIIEKRQSVAFWCNPISGHATLYWYQQILGQGPKLLIQFQNNGVVDDSQLPKDRFSAERLKGVDSTLKIQPAKLEDSAVYLCASSLSGTGQETQYFGPGTRLLVL.

The chain couples TRBV5-1 to TRBJ1-5, with D maybe TRBD1 (5 bases). The V gene's germline CDR1 is SGHRS and CDR2 YFSETQ. The CDR3 consists of 16 residues. V dropped 0 bases and J dropped 7 bases, with 17 bases sitting between them. Here the CDR3 reads CASSLGGTEALQPQHF. The DNA of the CDR3 is TGCGCCAGCAGCTTGGGCGGGACGGAGGCATTACAGCCCCAGCATTTT.

The chain links TRBV10-1 to TRBJ2-2, with 8 positions matching TRBD2. CDR3 length equals 16 residues. The trim removed 7 bases at V and 8 bases at J, leaving 15 bases unmatched. Per the germline V gene, CDR1 is WNHNN and CDR2 is SYGVQD (reference sequence). The CDR3 loop reads CASTQLSGGLAGELFF. CDR3 coding DNA: TGCGCCAGCACACAGTTGTCGGGGGGGCTGGCGGGGGAGCTGTTTTTT.

The chain is built from TRBV4-1 and TRBJ1-5; maybe TRBD1 (5 bases). This CDR3 comprises 15 residues. Trimming took off 0 bases at V and 9 bases at J, with 15 bases between the two ends. The germline CDR1 and CDR2 sequences are MGHRA and YSYEKL. This chain's CDR3 is CASSQDSQRDRPQHF. The CDR3 region has the DNA TGCGCCAGCAGCCAAGATTCGCAGCGTGACAGGCCCCAGCATTTT.

The chain has TRBV4-3 and TRBJ1-2, with D perhaps TRBD1 (6 bases). The germline gives CDR1 LGHNA, CDR2 YSLEER. V was trimmed by 0 bases and J by 4 bases, leaving 15 bases between them. The CDR3 is made up of 16 amino acids. The CDR3: CASSQDLGALGYGYTF. The DNA for the CDR3 is TGCGCCAGCAGCCAAGATCTGGGGGCTCTAGGCTATGGCTACACCTTC.

In its sample, this clone was seen a few times. This chain joins TRBV6-6 and TRBJ1-1; no clear D. Germline V gene sequence: CDR1 MNHNY, CDR2 SVGAGI (reference sequence). The germline V and J ends were trimmed by 1 base and 4 bases, with 4 bases remaining between them. The CDR3 contains 12 residues. The DNA for the CDR3 is TGTGCCAGCAGTTACTGCGGCACTGAAGCTTTCTTT. This gives the protein CASSYCGTEAFF.

Here the CDR3 DNA reads TGTGCCAGCAGCTTAGACAGTCTGCCCCAGCATTTT. As protein: CASSLDSLPQHF. The chain joins TRBV7-2 to TRBJ1-5; no definite D call. The germline V and J ends were trimmed by 1 base and 9 bases, with 7 bases remaining between them. CDR3 length: 12 amino acids. Germline CDR1 and CDR2: SGHTA and FQGNSA.

V gene TRBV2 combines with J gene TRBJ2-5; tentatively, D is TRBD1 (6 bases). CDR1 and CDR2 from the germline V gene are SNHLY and FYNNEI. This CDR3 comprises 14 residues. Trimming took off 4 bases at V and 1 base at J, with 10 bases between the two ends. As DNA, the CDR3 is TGTGCCAGCAGTGGGGACAATCCCCAAGAGACCCAGTACTTC. Protein sequence: CASSGDNPQETQYF. Complete variable domain (other parts from reference TRBV2 and TRBJ2-5): EPEVTQTPSHQVTQMGQEVILRCVPISNHLYFYWYRQILGQKVEFLVSFYNNEISEKSEIFDDQFSVERPDGSNFTLKIRSTKLEDSAMYFCASSGDNPQETQYFGPGTRLLVL.

This chain uses TRBV27 with TRBJ1-2; D perhaps matches TRBD1 (6 bases). Deletions cut 5 bases from V and 4 bases from J, with 26 bases between. There are 18 residues in the CDR3. Germline values: CDR1 MNHEY, CDR2 SMNVEV (reference sequence). CDR3 bases: TGTGCCAGCAGTCCTAAGTACAGGGTCGGTGGGGGGGGCTATGGCTACACCTTC. Translated, it gives CASSPKYRVGGGGYGYTF.

The rearrangement uses TRBV29-1 and TRBJ2-5; TRBD2 matches 8 bases. The CDR3 is made up of 15 amino acids. The germline V gene has CDR1 SQVTM and CDR2 ANQGSEA. J gave up 5 bases and V 7 bases, and 15 bases lay outside the gene matches. Here the CDR3 reads CSATIAGRPGETQYF. CDR3 in DNA: TGCAGCGCCACTATAGCGGGGCGGCCTGGGGAGACCCAGTACTTC.

This clone was observed a single time. This chain uses TRBV7-2 with TRBJ2-7, with 7 bases lining up with TRBD2. V was pared by 1 base and J by 4 bases, with 4 bases of the junction left unmatched. The CDR3 contains 14 residues. Germline CDR1 and CDR2: SGHTA and FQGNSA. The CDR3 nucleotides read TGTGCCAGCAGCTTAGGACTAGCAGAATACGAGCAGTACTTC. Protein sequence: CASSLGLAEYEQYF.

This clone was seen a handful of times. V and J are TRBV6-2 or TRBV6-3 and TRBJ2-1; no reliable D call. The CDR3 extends over 16 amino acids. Germline loops: CDR1 MNHEY, CDR2 SVGEGT. Deletions cut 2 bases from V and 1 base from J, with 12 bases between. Here the CDR3 DNA reads TGTGCCAGCAGTTACATGTCAGGCCTTTCCTACAATGAGCAGTTCTTC. It encodes CASSYMSGLSYNEQFF.

The genes are TRBV21-1 and TRBJ2-7; the table gives TRBD2 as D, unverified against the DNA. TRBV21-1 is designated a pseudogene. The length of the CDR3 is 15 residues. This CDR3 is CASRKRESSSYEQYV. CDR3 bases: TGTGCCAGCAGGAAGCGGGAGAGTAGTTCCTACGAGCAGTACGTC.

The CDR3: CASSLGGYGYTF. For the CDR3, the DNA is TGTGCCAGCAGCTTGGGGGGCTATGGCTACACCTTC. V gene TRBV7-2 combines with J gene TRBJ1-2; maybe TRBD1 (5 bases). The CDR3 is 12 amino acids. V was cut by 3 bases and J by 4 bases, with 6 bases left in between. The germline V gene has CDR1 SGHTA and CDR2 FQGNSA. Supplemented by reference TRBV7-2 and TRBJ1-2, the full variable domain reads GAGVSQSPSNKVTEKGKDVELRCDPISGHTALYWYRQSLGQGLEFLIYFQGNSAPDKSGLPSDRFSAERTGGSVSTLTIQRTQQEDSAVYLCASSLGGYGYTFGSGTRLTVV.